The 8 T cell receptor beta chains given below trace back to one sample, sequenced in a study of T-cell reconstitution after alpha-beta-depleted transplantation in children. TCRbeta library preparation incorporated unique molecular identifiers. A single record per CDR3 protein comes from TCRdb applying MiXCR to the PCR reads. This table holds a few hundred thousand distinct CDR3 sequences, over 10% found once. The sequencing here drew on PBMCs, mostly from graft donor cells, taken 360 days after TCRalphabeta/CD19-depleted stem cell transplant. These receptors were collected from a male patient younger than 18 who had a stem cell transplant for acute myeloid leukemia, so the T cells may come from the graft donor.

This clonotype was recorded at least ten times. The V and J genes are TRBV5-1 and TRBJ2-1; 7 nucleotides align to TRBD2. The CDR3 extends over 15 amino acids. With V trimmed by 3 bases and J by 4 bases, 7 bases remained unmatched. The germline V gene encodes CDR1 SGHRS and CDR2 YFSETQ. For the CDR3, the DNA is TGCGCCAGCAGCTCTACTAGCGCCCTATACAATGAGCAGTTCTTC. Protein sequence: CASSSTSALYNEQFF.

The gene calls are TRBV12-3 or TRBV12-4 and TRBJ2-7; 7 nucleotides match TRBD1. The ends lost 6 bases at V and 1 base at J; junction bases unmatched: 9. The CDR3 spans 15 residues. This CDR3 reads CASSGGQVGSYEQYF. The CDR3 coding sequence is TGTGCCAGCAGCGGCGGACAGGTGGGATCCTACGAGCAGTACTTC.

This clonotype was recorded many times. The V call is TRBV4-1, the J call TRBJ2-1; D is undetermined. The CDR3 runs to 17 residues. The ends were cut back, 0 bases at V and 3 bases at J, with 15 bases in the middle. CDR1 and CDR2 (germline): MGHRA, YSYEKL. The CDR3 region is CASSQDSYLDRYNEQFF. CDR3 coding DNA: TGCGCCAGCAGCCAAGATTCGTATTTAGACCGCTACAATGAGCAGTTCTTC.

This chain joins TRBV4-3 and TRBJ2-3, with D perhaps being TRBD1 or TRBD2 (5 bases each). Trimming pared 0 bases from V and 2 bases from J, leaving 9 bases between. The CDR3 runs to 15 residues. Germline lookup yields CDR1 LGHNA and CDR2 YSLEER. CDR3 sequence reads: CASSQEVGVTDTQYF. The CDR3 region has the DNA TGCGCCAGCAGCCAAGAGGTGGGGGTCACAGATACGCAGTATTTT.

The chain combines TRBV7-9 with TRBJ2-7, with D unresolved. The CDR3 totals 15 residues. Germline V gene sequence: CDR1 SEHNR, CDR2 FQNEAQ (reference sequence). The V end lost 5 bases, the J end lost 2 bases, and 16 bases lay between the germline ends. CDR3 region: CASSRSLGIAYEQYF. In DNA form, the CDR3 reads TGTGCCAGCAGCCGGAGCTTAGGGATCGCCTACGAGCAGTACTTC.

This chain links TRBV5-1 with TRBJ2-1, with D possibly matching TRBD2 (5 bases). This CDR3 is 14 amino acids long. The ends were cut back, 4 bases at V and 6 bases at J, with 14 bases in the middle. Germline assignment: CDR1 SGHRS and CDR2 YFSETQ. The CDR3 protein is CASSPGIWGNEQFF. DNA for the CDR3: TGCGCCAGCAGCCCGGGGATCTGGGGCAATGAGCAGTTCTTC. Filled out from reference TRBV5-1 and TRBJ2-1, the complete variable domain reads KAGVTQTPRYLIKTRGQQVTLSCSPISGHRSVSWYQQTPGQGLQFLFEYFSETQRNKGNFPGRFSGRQFSNSRSEMNVSTLELGDSALYLCASSPGIWGNEQFFGPGTRLTVL.

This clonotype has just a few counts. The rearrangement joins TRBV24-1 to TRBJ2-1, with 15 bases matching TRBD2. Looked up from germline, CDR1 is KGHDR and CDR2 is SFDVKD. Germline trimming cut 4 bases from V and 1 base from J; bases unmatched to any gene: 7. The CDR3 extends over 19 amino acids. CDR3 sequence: CATSEGTSGRIGSYNEQFF. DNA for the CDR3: TGTGCCACCAGTGAAGGGACTAGCGGGAGGATCGGTTCCTACAATGAGCAGTTCTTC.

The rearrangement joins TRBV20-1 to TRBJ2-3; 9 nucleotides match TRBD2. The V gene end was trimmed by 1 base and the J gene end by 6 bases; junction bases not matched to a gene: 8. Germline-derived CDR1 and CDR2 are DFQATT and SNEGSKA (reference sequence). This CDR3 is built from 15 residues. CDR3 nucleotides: TGCAGTGCTAGAGGGGGACTAGCCAAGAGGGATACGCAGTATTTT. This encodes CSARGGLAKRDTQYF.